A selection of T cell receptor beta chains follows, all from one sample in a study of CD8+ T cells in alopecia areata. The assay was immunoSEQ multiplex PCR, and TCRdb's table has in-frame clones only and misses some. In the table there are roughly 250,000 clones, under 70% of which are singletons. Material: CD4+ T cells sorted from blood, obtained at week 0. These receptors came from a human donor with alopecia areata. Both conserved end residues are part of each CDR3. D genes are given only for firm matches. Size values are once, few and many counts, or a class for expanded clones, and some rows have none.

TRBJ2-2 - - TRBV25-1 CASSRGRGNPGELFF TGTGCCAGCAGCCGAGGCAGGGGCAATCCCGGGGAGCTGTTTTTT
TRBJ2-5 few - TRBV5-5 CASSLSWGPQETQYF TGTGCCAGCAGCTTGAGCTGGGGCCCTCAAGAGACCCAGTACTTC
TRBJ2-3 - - TRBV30 CAWTSGATQYF TGTGCCTGGACGTCAGGGGCTACGCAGTATTTT
TRBJ2-3 - TRBD2 TRBV5-4 CASSLGLAGLTDTQYF TGTGCCAGCAGCTTGGGGCTAGCGGGGTTGACAGATACGCAGTATTTT
TRBJ1-6 - TRBD1 TRBV29-1 CSVATGLNSPLHF TGCAGCGTTGCGACAGGGCTCAATTCACCCCTCCACTTT
TRBJ2-3 - - TRBV11-2 CASSLDGEQTRGATDTQYF TGTGCCAGCAGCTTAGACGGGGAGCAGACTAGAGGAGCTACAGATACGCAGTATTTT
TRBJ2-1 - TRBD2 TRBV7-2 CASSLGRGDYNEQFF TGTGCCAGCAGCTTAGGGCGGGGGGATTACAATGAGCAGTTCTTC
TRBJ2-3 once TRBD2 TRBV4-3 CASSQGGGLSTDTQYF TGCGCCAGCAGCCAAGGCGGGGGACTAAGCACAGATACGCAGTATTTT
TRBJ1-2 - TRBD1 TRBV30 CAGTGGADGYTF TGTGCCGGGACAGGGGGCGCGGATGGCTACACCTTC
TRBJ2-5 few - TRBV29-1 CSVDPSGGPLQETQYF TGCAGCGTTGATCCCTCCGGGGGGCCCCTCCAAGAGACCCAGTACTTC
TRBJ1-2 few TRBD1 TRBV6-6 CASRGQGVREGYTF TGTGCCAGCAGGGGACAGGGGGTTCGTGAGGGCTACACCTTC
TRBJ2-3 few - TRBV7-2 CASSLVAPGGYLDTQYF TGTGCCAGCAGCTTAGTGGCCCCAGGCGGTTATTTGGATACGCAGTATTTT
TRBJ2-3 once - TRBV7-9 CASLIRGADTQYF TGTGCCAGCCTAATTCGGGGAGCAGATACGCAGTATTTT
TRBJ2-2 few - TRBV29-1 CSVAQTDGTGELFF TGCAGCGTCGCTCAGACTGACGGCACCGGGGAGCTGTTTTTT
TRBJ2-5 few - TRBV27 CASSFVYQETQYF TGTGCCAGCAGTTTCGTCTACCAAGAGACCCAGTACTTC
TRBJ2-3 - TRBD1 TRBV2 CASRRQGTDTQYF TGTGCCAGCAGACGACAGGGTACCGATACGCAGTATTTT
TRBJ1-6 - - TRBV4-3 CASSHLLGREGNNSPLHF TGCGCCAGCAGCCACCTTTTGGGCAGGGAGGGAAATAATTCACCCCTCCACTTT
TRBJ2-1 - TRBD2 TRBV6-6 CASIYESGGASNEQFF TGTGCCAGCATCTACGAGAGCGGGGGGGCCTCCAATGAGCAGTTCTTC
TRBJ1-2 - TRBD1 TRBV4-3 CASSQDSQGDGYTF TGCGCCAGCAGCCAAGATAGTCAGGGGGATGGCTACACCTTC
TRBJ1-5 - - TRBV30 CAWSGRSQPQHF TGTGCCTGGAGTGGTCGGTCTCAGCCCCAGCATTTT
TRBJ1-6 - TRBD1 TRBV6-5 CASSKDRDSPLHF TGTGCCAGCAGTAAAGACAGGGATTCACCCCTCCACTTT
TRBJ1-2 - - TRBV27 CASSPVSGRSYGYTF TGTGCCAGCAGTCCGGTTAGCGGCAGGAGTTATGGCTACACCTTC
TRBJ2-5 - TRBD2 TRBV18 CASSPGTSLETQYF TGTGCCAGCTCACCAGGGACTAGTTTGGAGACCCAGTACTTC
TRBJ1-1 - - TRBV30 CAWSPGMNTEAFF TGTGCCTGGAGTCCGGGGATGAACACTGAAGCTTTCTTT
TRBJ1-1 - - TRBV30 CAWRHPNTEAFF TGTGCCTGGAGACACCCGAACACTGAAGCTTTCTTT
TRBJ2-3 - TRBD2 TRBV6-5 CASSYSLAGNTDTQYF TGTGCCAGCAGTTACTCGTTAGCGGGGAACACAGATACGCAGTATTTT
TRBJ2-3 - TRBD2 TRBV5-1 CASTLAGDPTDTQYF TGCGCCAGCACATTAGCGGGGGACCCCACAGATACGCAGTATTTT
TRBJ2-5 - - TRBV5-1 CASSLSSPETQYF TGCGCCAGCAGCTTGTCCTCGCCGGAGACCCAGTACTTC
TRBJ2-7 - - TRBV5-4 CASSLGSRYEQYF TGTGCCAGCAGCTTGGGCAGCCGCTACGAGCAGTACTTC
TRBJ2-5 - - TRBV29-1 CSVARGGEETQYF TGCAGCGTCGCTAGGGGGGGAGAAGAGACCCAGTACTTC
TRBJ1-5 - - TRBV19 CASNQWDQPQHF TGTGCCAGTAACCAGTGGGATCAGCCCCAGCATTTT
TRBJ2-5 few - TRBV29-1 CSVALQGRGETQYF TGCAGCGTTGCCCTTCAGGGCAGAGGGGAGACCCAGTACTTC